This is a list of T cell receptor beta chains from one sample in a study of control samples from healthy donors and cancer patients. Sequencing was performed with immunoSEQ multiplex PCR; in TCRdb, only in-frame clones are kept and a portion is missing. The data contain about 120,000 clones, more than 70% of them singletons. Sequenced sample: blood. These receptors came from a woman between 70 and 85 years old in good health. CDR3s include the opening cysteine and the closing phenylalanine or tryptophan. D genes are given only for firm matches. Not every row has a clone size; where given, it reads once, few, many or a size class.

D: .; size: .; J: TRBJ1-2; V: TRBV27; CDR3: CASSLTAGNYGYTF; DNA: TGTGCCAGCAGCCTTACGGCAGGGAACTATGGCTACACCTTC
D: TRBD1; size: .; J: TRBJ1-2; V: TRBV27; CDR3: CASRPRQGLNYGYTF; DNA: TGTGCCAGCAGGCCTCGACAGGGGCTTAACTATGGCTACACCTTC
D: .; size: .; J: TRBJ1-1; V: TRBV15; CDR3: CATSREAWESGTEAFF; DNA: TGTGCCACCAGCAGAGAGGCATGGGAATCAGGCACTGAAGCTTTCTTT
D: .; size: few; J: TRBJ2-7; V: TRBV7-2; CDR3: CASSLYYEQYF; DNA: TGTGCCAGCAGCTTATACTACGAGCAGTACTTC
D: .; size: once; J: TRBJ1-3; V: TRBV5-1; CDR3: CASSPARGSSGNTIYF; DNA: TGCGCCAGCAGCCCGGCCAGGGGCAGCTCTGGAAACACCATATATTTT
D: .; size: .; J: TRBJ1-2; V: TRBV3-1/TRBV3-2; CDR3: CASSQDYASGYGYTF; DNA: TGTGCCAGCAGCCAAGATTATGCTTCGGGCTATGGCTACACCTTC
D: .; size: .; J: TRBJ2-2; V: TRBV7-2; CDR3: CASSYLGEASGFGELFF; DNA: TGTGCCAGCAGCTACCTCGGTGAGGCCAGTGGATTCGGGGAGCTGTTTTTT
D: TRBD1; size: .; J: TRBJ2-5; V: TRBV3-1/TRBV3-2; CDR3: CASSQLQGASAIGETQYF; DNA: TGTGCCAGCAGCCAACTCCAGGGGGCGAGCGCCATAGGAGAGACCCAGTACTTC
D: TRBD2; size: .; J: TRBJ2-7; V: TRBV7-2; CDR3: CASSPAGGPSYEQYF; DNA: TGTGCCAGCAGCCCAGCGGGGGGGCCCTCCTACGAGCAGTACTTC
D: TRBD1; size: few; J: TRBJ1-5; V: TRBV29-1; CDR3: CSAGQGGNQPQHF; DNA: TGCAGCGCGGGACAGGGAGGGAATCAGCCCCAGCATTTT
D: .; size: .; J: TRBJ2-7; V: TRBV29-1; CDR3: CSVERFDRDSEQYF; DNA: TGCAGCGTTGAAAGGTTTGACAGGGACTCCGAGCAGTACTTC
D: TRBD1; size: .; J: TRBJ2-7; V: TRBV7-9; CDR3: CASSPSGQSFTYERYF; DNA: TGTGCCAGCAGCCCATCGGGACAGAGTTTCACCTACGAGCGGTACTTC
D: TRBD1; size: few; J: TRBJ1-1; V: TRBV6-5; CDR3: CASSYGRGPTEAFF; DNA: TGTGCCAGCAGTTACGGCAGGGGGCCCACTGAAGCTTTCTTT
D: .; size: few; J: TRBJ2-2; V: TRBV13; CDR3: CASFRRGARAGELFF; DNA: TGTGCCAGCTTCCGCCGGGGGGCACGGGCCGGGGAGCTGTTTTTT
D: TRBD2; size: once; J: TRBJ2-1; V: TRBV12-3/TRBV12-4; CDR3: CASRIAGGHEQFF; DNA: TGTGCCAGCAGAATAGCGGGGGGGCATGAGCAGTTCTTC
D: TRBD2; size: .; J: TRBJ2-3; V: TRBV7-8; CDR3: CASSLPAGGTDTQYF; DNA: TGTGCCAGCAGCTTACCAGCGGGGGGGACAGATACGCAGTATTTT